The next 5 T cell receptor beta chains were all read from a single sample in a study of cytomegalovirus exposure and HLA in healthy donors. The PCR contained 60 Vbeta and 13 Jbeta primers. The table came from immunoSEQ multiplex PCR; TCRdb's copy has only in-frame clones and leaves some out. This sample has 190,000 or so clones, with 75% to 90% found just once. The specimen sequenced was PBMCs. All receptors derive from a woman aged 45-65 years in good health and CMV-seropositive.

V is TRBV18 and J is TRBJ1-2; no definite D call. The germline V gene has CDR1 KGHSH and CDR2 LQKENI. V lost 1 base, J lost 0 bases, and 12 bases lay in between. The CDR3 length is 16 residues. For the CDR3, the DNA is TGTGCCAGCTCACCACTACTGACACCCTCTAACTATGGCTACACCTTC. This sequence encodes CASSPLLTPSNYGYTF. Full variable domain (remainder filled in from reference TRBV18 and TRBJ1-2): NAGVMQNPRHLVRRRGQEARLRCSPMKGHSHVYWYRQLPEEGLKFMVYLQKENIIDESGMPKERFSAEFPKEGPSILRIQQVVRGDSAAYFCASSPLLTPSNYGYTFGSGTRLTVV.

The V call is TRBV6-5, the J call TRBJ1-4; 7 positions match TRBD1. CDR1 and CDR2 from the germline V gene are MNHEY and SVGAGI. The CDR3 consists of 14 residues. V shed 2 bases and J 7 bases; nucleotides not matched to a gene: 4. CDR3 region: CASSYAQGSEKLFF. The CDR3 nucleotides read TGTGCCAGCAGTTACGCACAGGGGAGTGAAAAACTGTTTTTT.

The J gene is TRBJ2-7, the V gene TRBV21-1; the table's D call, TRBD1, was not checked against the DNA. TRBV21-1 corresponds to a pseudogene. The CDR3 has 16 residues. The CDR3: CASSKATGTSSDEQYF. The DNA for the CDR3 is TGTGCCAGCAGCAAAGCGACAGGGACATCCTCGGACGAGCAGTACTTC.

For the CDR3, the DNA is TGTGCCAGCAGCTTAGAAGGGGATTATGGCTACACCTTC. Amino acids: CASSLEGDYGYTF. The rearrangement joins TRBV7-9 to TRBJ1-2; weak D call: TRBD1 (5 bases). The CDR3 length is 13 residues. CDR1 and CDR2 from the germline V gene are SEHNR and FQNEAQ (reference sequence). V was trimmed by 1 base and J by 5 bases, leaving 8 bases between them.

As DNA, the CDR3 is TGTGCCAGTAGTCGAACGCAGGGGTTGGAGACCCAGTACTTC. This gives the protein CASSRTQGLETQYF. The chain is built from TRBV19 and TRBJ2-5; the D gene is possibly TRBD1 (6 bases). CDR3 length equals 14 residues. Looked up from germline, CDR1 is LNHDA and CDR2 is SQIVND (reference sequence). Between the trimmed V and J ends, which lost 5 bases and 5 bases, there was a span of 15 bases.